This T cell receptor (beta chain) was recovered during a study of CD8 T cells in ankylosing spondylitis. Researchers built TCR beta libraries using quantitative 5'-RACE with molecular barcodes. Via MiXCR, TCRdb re-called the 5' RACE reads, giving one row per CDR3 protein. The sample records about 160,000 distinct CDR3 sequences, 9.8% being singletons. As to this clonotype: Its antigen is unknown.

The germline gives CDR1 DFQATT, CDR2 SNEGSKA (reference sequence). CDR3 size: 11 residues. V was cut by 4 bases and J by 6 bases, with 7 bases left in between. Overall study results and limits: Disease-associated clones were CD8+ and fairly uncommon in peripheral blood. Significantly higher representation of disease-linked clones was reported for matched ankylosing spondylitis synovial fluid.

The sample was blood, either unsorted or a sorted T cell fraction (not recorded which). This receptor was identified in a female donor with ankylosing spondylitis or in good health (not recorded which). This rearrangement joins TRBV20-1 to TRBJ2-1; no reliable D call. The CDR3 reads CSAKKTNEQFF. The CDR3 bases are TGCAGTGCTAAAAAAACCAATGAGCAGTTCTTC.